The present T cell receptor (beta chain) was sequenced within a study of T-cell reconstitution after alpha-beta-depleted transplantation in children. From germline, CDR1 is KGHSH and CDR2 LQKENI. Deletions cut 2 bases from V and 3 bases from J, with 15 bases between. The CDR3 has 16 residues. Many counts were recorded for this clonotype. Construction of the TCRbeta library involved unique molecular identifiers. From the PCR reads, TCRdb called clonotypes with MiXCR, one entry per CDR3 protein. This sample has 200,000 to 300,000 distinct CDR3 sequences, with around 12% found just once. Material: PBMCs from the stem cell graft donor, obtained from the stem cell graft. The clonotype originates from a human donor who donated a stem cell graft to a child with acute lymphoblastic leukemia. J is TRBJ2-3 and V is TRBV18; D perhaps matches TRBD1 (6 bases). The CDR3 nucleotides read TGTGCCAGCTCACCAGGAAGGGGGATGGGGACAGATACGCAGTATTTT. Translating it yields CASSPGRGMGTDTQYF.